The present T cell receptor beta chain was sequenced within a study of graft-versus-host responses after intestinal transplantation (dated by TCRdb to the early 2020s). For the wider study: The transplants that recipients got were multivisceral, liver-intestinal, or isolated intestinal. Anti-thymocyte globulin induction was given to all recipients, followed by maintenance tacrolimus and steroids for around three years. Bulk TCR-beta CDR3 sequencing was used to track graft-versus-host and host-versus-graft alloreactive T cell clones in the graft, circulation and bone marrow after intestinal transplantation. Alloreactive clones were identified by sequencing pre-transplant mixed lymphocyte reaction products and comparing them with unstimulated pre-transplant donor and recipient T cells. A cohort of some 24 intestinal transplant recipients, including one retransplant, was enrolled, and a few patients lacking pretransplant specimens were excluded. Donor T cell macrochimerism was defined as a peak of at least 4% donor T cells among recipient peripheral blood mononuclear cells. Rather than being sequenced by the commercial service, samples from three later patients were sequenced in-house on an Illumina MiSeq and processed with MiXCR.

This clone was seen a single time. What this receptor recognizes is not known. Base qualities were left out, and no much larger clone turns up one base away. Beyond this particular receptor, the publication reports: The relatively low number and heterogeneity of intestinal transplant patients limited the conclusions. Patients with donor T cell macrochimerism had high GvH to HvG T cell clonal ratios in their allografts. GvH clones turned up in recipient bone marrow, with some appearing earlier in ileal mucosa or blood, a pattern consistent with an intestinal mucosal origin. Early after transplant, peak levels of circulating GvH clones were found to be associated with declines in HvG clones.

V has 2 bases trimmed and J has 1 base trimmed; junction bases matching no gene number 7. CDR1 SGHVS and CDR2 FNYEAQ are derived from the germline V gene. The CDR3 starts with the cysteine, ends with the phenylalanine, and has 17 residues. Kept here is only the CDR3 DNA, which spans 51 bases and is read in frame from base 1. The time point label here, explained by the study, means: cells obtained before transplantation from donor or recipient. CD3+CD4+ and CD3+CD8+ populations were FACS-sorted from unstimulated pre-transplant donor and recipient cells taken from spleen or lymph nodes. Library preparation used the immunoSEQ multiplex PCR assay. For most patients, genomic DNA was isolated using the Qiagen DNeasy Blood and Tissue Kit and was shipped frozen to Adaptive Biotechnologies for TCR sequencing. For most patients, genomic DNA was subjected to high-throughput TCR-beta CDR3 sequencing by Adaptive Biotechnologies. On the study's bioinformatics: Adaptive's ImmunoSEQ software supplied the TCR sequencing data for about 18 patients, while MiXCR and VDJtools were used to process a few other patients. To correct CD4 versus CD8 sorting errors, sequences present in both subsets at a frequency ratio below 5:1 were removed. CDR3 nucleotide sequences shared by donor and recipient were removed because the origin of these sequences could not be assigned. To be classed as alloreactive, a clone needed at least 2-fold expansion over unstimulated cells and a minimum CFSE-low frequency of 0.002% (template counts) or 0.001% (read counts). A clone was considered mappable if detected in the sequenced pre-transplant spleen, lymph node, or MLR CFSE-low populations of the donor or recipient. Cumulative frequency of alloreactive clones was calculated as a percentage of all sequences weighted by copy number. TCRdb retrieved this table from immuneACCESS and kept in-frame rearrangements only. Not all clones are present; in checked studies, unresolved V genes account for under half, and no reason is known for the remainder. V and J calls and clone size are those listed in that table; D and trimming were worked out from the DNA. The sample has about 110,000 clones on record, about 92% of them singletons. Together, the top ten hold roughly 1.2% of the sample.

The material was unstimulated CD8+ T cells sorted from spleen or lymph node cells, obtained before transplant. The chain joins TRBV7-6 to TRBJ2-3; 9 middle bases align to TRBD1. The TCR was taken from a human donor who was the organ donor for an intestinal transplant. CDR3 loop: CASSLPRTGDGTDTQYF. The bases read TGTGCCAGCAGCTTACCCCGGACAGGGGACGGCACAGATACGCAGTATTTT.